This note documents a single T cell receptor beta chain sequence. Its matching antigen is unknown. The sample originates from a study of blood T cells in healthy people across ages. Regarding the study as a whole: Long-lived donors exceeded aged donors in naive CD4+ cells and diversity.

V was clipped by 6 bases and J by 3 bases; unmatched bases: 5. There are 13 residues in the CDR3. Germline V gives CDR1 DFQATT, CDR2 SNEGSKA (reference sequence). Combining a sample-barcoded 5' primer with a J-beta primer mix, a second PCR ran for 7 to 11 cycles. TCRdb passed the 5' RACE reads through MiXCR, listing each CDR3 protein once. This table has a few hundred thousand distinct CDR3 sequences, 25% to 30% appearing once. Sequencing was carried out using blood. This receptor was obtained from a woman in her 70s in good health. The chain recombines TRBV20-1 with TRBJ2-5; 9 bases match TRBD2. The CDR3 DNA sequence: TGCAGTGCGTTGCGGGGGGGCAAAGAGACCCAGTACTTC. Its protein is CSALRGGKETQYF.